This TCR beta chain was identified during a study of blood T cells in healthy people across ages. It was with a sample-barcoded 5' primer and a J-beta primer mix that a second PCR of about 6 to 12 cycles was run. TCRdb re-analysed the 5' RACE reads in MiXCR, keeping a single row per CDR3 protein. The sample includes about 760,000 distinct CDR3 sequences, just under 25% of them seen just once. Germline V gene data show CDR1 as SQVTM and CDR2 as ANQGSEA. This CDR3 comprises 12 residues. V was clipped by 5 bases and J by 0 bases, with 7 bases between them. The sample was also linked to a second study, of T cells of mothers and their children.

V gene TRBV29-1 combines with J gene TRBJ1-2, with D uncertain. This clonotype was sampled from a boy aged 5 to 17 in good health. Sequencing was carried out using blood. CDR3 protein: CSVLSSNYGYTF. CDR3 coding DNA: TGCAGCGTTCTCTCATCTAACTATGGCTACACCTTC. Full variable domain (rest looked up from reference TRBV29-1 and TRBJ1-2): SAVISQKPSRDICQRGTSLTIQCQVDSQVTMMFWYRQQPGQSLTLIATANQGSEATYESGFVIDKFPISRPNLTFSTLTVSNMSPEDSSIYLCSVLSSNYGYTFGSGTRLTVV.